This TCR beta chain was recorded in a study of radiotherapy plus CTLA-4 blockade in lung cancer. Study details: Objective responses were documented in about 18% of patients, with disease control in 31%.

Enrolled patients, whose metastatic non-small-cell lung cancer was chemo-refractory, received focal radiation plus CTLA-4 blockade with ipilimumab. The germline V gene has CDR1 SGHAT and CDR2 FQNNGV. The ends were cut back, 5 bases at V and 3 bases at J, with 14 bases in the middle. The CDR3 has 15 amino acids. Remarks on this clone: The antigen is undetermined.

Study conclusions and caveats: Interferon-beta, together with early blood T cell clone dynamics, reportedly best predicted response. Among blood TCR repertoires after radiotherapy plus ipilimumab, tumor-derived clones expanded.

Sequencing was performed with immunoSEQ multiplex PCR; in TCRdb, only in-frame clones are kept and a portion is missing. The sample includes tens of thousands of clones, 83% of them seen just once. The material was peripheral blood, obtained from a patient treated with radiotherapy plus ipilimumab. The chain is built from TRBV11-2 and TRBJ1-3; D is possibly TRBD1 (6 bases). This receptor was identified in a human donor with non-small cell lung cancer who had stable disease on radiotherapy plus ipilimumab. The CDR3 nucleotides read TGTGCCAGCAGCGTCGCGCAGGGGATTGGAAACACCATATATTTT. Its translation: CASSVAQGIGNTIYF.